One and the same sample provided the 18 T cell receptor beta chains below, sequenced in a study of cytomegalovirus exposure and HLA in healthy donors. PCR primers comprised 60 Vbeta and 13 Jbeta primers. Using immunoSEQ multiplex PCR, the repertoire was profiled, and TCRdb retains in-frame clones only, with some absent. Of about 130,000 clones listed, around 86% are singletons. The specimen was PBMCs. These receptors were obtained from a man aged 18-30 years in good health and CMV-seronegative.

This clone came up a few times. CDR3: CASTSRDRPYEQYF. CDR3 DNA: TGTGCCAGTACATCCCGGGACAGACCCTACGAGCAGTACTTC. The chain has TRBV19 and TRBJ2-7; 7 positions agree with TRBD1. The CDR3 runs 14 residues. The germline gives CDR1 LNHDA, CDR2 SQIVND (reference sequence). J gave up 2 bases and V 7 bases, and 8 bases lay outside the gene matches.

CDR3 sequence: CASSLTGLAGGRYEQYF. The CDR3 coding sequence is TGTGCCAGCAGTTTGACGGGACTAGCGGGGGGGAGGTACGAGCAGTACTTC. This chain uses TRBV27 with TRBJ2-7, with 16 bases identical to TRBD2. This CDR3 is 17 amino acids long. Trimming took 3 bases from V and 4 from J; bases not matched to a gene: 6. Germline lookup yields CDR1 MNHEY and CDR2 SMNVEV (reference sequence).

The chain recombines TRBV27 with TRBJ1-2, with a weak D call TRBD1 (6 bases). Germline V gives CDR1 MNHEY, CDR2 SMNVEV (reference sequence). The CDR3 is 13 amino acids. Trimming shortened V by 8 bases and J by 8 bases, and 18 bases separated the two germline ends. The CDR3 DNA reads as TGTGCCAGCTCTAGGGGGGGGCGAGGGGGCTACACCTTC. It translates to CASSRGGRGGYTF.

The chain carries TRBV29-1 and TRBJ1-1; 7 nucleotides align to TRBD1. Germline lookup yields CDR1 SQVTM and CDR2 ANQGSEA. V lost 4 bases and J lost 7; bases outside the gene matches: 6. The CDR3 is 12 residues long. This chain's CDR3 is CSVATGKREAFF. The CDR3, as DNA: TGCAGCGTTGCGACAGGGAAACGTGAAGCTTTCTTT.

The chain uses TRBV6-5 and TRBJ2-2; tentatively, D is TRBD1 (5 bases). V was shortened by 0 bases and J by 9 bases, with 17 bases between the two germline ends. Germline lookup yields CDR1 MNHEY and CDR2 SVGAGI. The CDR3 length is 16 residues. CDR3: CASSYSMGPPARELFF. Written as DNA, the CDR3 is TGTGCCAGCAGTTACTCGATGGGGCCCCCAGCCCGGGAGCTGTTTTTT.

The chain recombines TRBV30 with TRBJ2-2; D is possibly TRBD1 (5 bases). From germline, CDR1 is GTSNPN and CDR2 SVGIG (reference sequence). This CDR3 region has 13 residues. Trimming pared 3 bases from V and 1 base from J, leaving 6 bases between. The CDR3 reads CAWRTGNTGELFF. CDR3 nucleotide sequence: TGTGCCTGGAGAACAGGGAACACCGGGGAGCTGTTTTTT.

The J gene is TRBJ2-7, the V gene TRBV7-2; D uncertain. The CDR3 totals 13 residues. Germline V gene lookup returns CDR1 SGHTA and CDR2 FQGNSA. The germline V and J ends were trimmed by 2 bases and 2 bases, with 7 bases remaining between them. The CDR3 reads CASSLNGAYEQYF. The CDR3 DNA reads TGTGCCAGCAGCTTAAACGGAGCCTACGAGCAGTACTTC.

This chain links TRBV10-2 with TRBJ1-6; a weak D match, TRBD1 (6 bases). The germline gives CDR1 WSHSY, CDR2 SAAADI. V was shortened by 5 bases and J by 9 bases, with 17 bases between the two germline ends. The CDR3 length is 15 residues. CDR3 sequence reads: CASSLTGPDTSPLHF. The CDR3, as DNA: TGCGCCAGCAGTCTTACAGGGCCTGACACTTCACCCCTCCACTTT.

The gene calls are TRBV5-1 and TRBJ1-1; TRBD1 matches 7 bases. V shed 4 bases, J shed 4 bases, and the junction held 10 bases outside the gene matches. The CDR3 sequence is 15 residues long. Germline V gene data show CDR1 as SGHRS and CDR2 as YFSETQ. CDR3 nucleotides: TGCGCCAGCAGCCAGGACCCAGGGGGAGGCACTGAAGCTTTCTTT. Its translation: CASSQDPGGGTEAFF.

This chain connects TRBV25-1 to TRBJ2-1; D might be TRBD2 (6 bases). V was trimmed by 7 bases and J by 2 bases, leaving 15 bases between them. Germline CDR1 and CDR2: MGHDK and SYGVNS. The length of the CDR3 is 15 residues. The DNA for the CDR3 is TGTGCCAGCACCCCGGAGTGGGGGGCCTACAATGAGCAGTTCTTC. Protein sequence: CASTPEWGAYNEQFF.

This clone was observed a few times. CDR3 coding DNA: TGTGCCTGGAGTGTCAGGGACAGGGGGAATGAAAAACTGTTTTTT. Translated, it gives CAWSVRDRGNEKLFF. The chain joins TRBV30 to TRBJ1-4, with TRBD1 matching 11 bases. The germline gives CDR1 GTSNPN, CDR2 SVGIG (reference sequence). This CDR3 is built from 15 residues. With V trimmed by 0 bases and J by 5 bases, 2 bases remained unmatched.

This chain links TRBV10-3 with TRBJ1-3, with D maybe TRBD1 (6 bases). The CDR3 spans 14 residues. V lost 5 bases and J 5 bases, leaving 13 bases between the germline ends. Germline V lookup: CDR1 ENHRY, CDR2 SYGVKD. The CDR3 spells CAISQGGGRNTIYF. DNA for the CDR3: TGTGCCATCAGTCAAGGGGGGGGGAGAAACACCATATATTTT.

The table lists this clone with a few counts. The V and J genes are TRBV18 and TRBJ1-5; D unclear. The CDR3 has 15 amino acids. V lost 1 base and J lost 0, with 7 bases in between. CDR1 is KGHSH, CDR2 LQKENI, per germline. CDR3 in amino acids: CASSPRAISNQPQHF. The CDR3 bases are TGTGCCAGCTCACCACGGGCGATTAGCAATCAGCCCCAGCATTTT.

This rearrangement joins TRBV4-3 to TRBJ1-1; D gene ambiguous. The CDR3 is 17 amino acids. The germline V gene has CDR1 LGHNA and CDR2 YSLEER. With 3 bases removed from V and 4 bases from J, the gap between germline ends came to 21 bases. Written as DNA, the CDR3 is TGCGCCAGCAGCCACGACCCACCCCCGAGAGGGCTCACTGAAGCTTTCTTT. Protein product: CASSHDPPPRGLTEAFF.

The V gene is TRBV30, the J gene TRBJ2-5; TRBD2 matches at 11 bases. The closer fit of TRBJ2-7 to the DNA end suggests the J call may be wrong. The CDR3 loop spans 18 amino acids. Germline CDR1 GTSNPN, CDR2 SVGIG (reference sequence). The CDR3 nucleotides are TGTGCCTGGAGGCTAACTCGACTAGCGGGAACTCCCACCAACGAGCAGTACTTC. Amino acid sequence: CAWRLTRLAGTPTNEQYF.

The chain combines TRBV7-9 with TRBJ1-6; 7 bases align to TRBD1. V shed 5 bases and J 8 bases; nucleotides not matched to a gene: 6. CDR1 and CDR2 (germline): SEHNR, FQNEAQ (reference sequence). The CDR3 length is 14 residues. The CDR3 DNA follows: TGTGCCAGCAGCACCGGGACAGCCCATTCACCCCTCCACTTT. As protein: CASSTGTAHSPLHF.

The chain combines TRBV27 with TRBJ1-1; 8 bases map to TRBD1. This CDR3 contains 15 residues. The ends lost 4 bases at V and 2 bases at J; junction bases unmatched: 6. Germline CDR1 reads MNHEY; CDR2 reads SMNVEV (reference sequence). DNA for the CDR3: TGTGCCAGCAGTTCTTCAGGACAGGGAAACACTGAAGCTTTCTTT. Translation gives CASSSSGQGNTEAFF.

The rearrangement joins TRBV10-3 to TRBJ1-2, with 7 bases that match TRBD1. With 6 bases clipped from V and 2 bases from J, the junction kept 6 bases outside the gene matches. CDR1 and CDR2 (germline): ENHRY, SYGVKD. The CDR3 sequence is 14 residues long. CDR3 in amino acids: CAIRADRRNYGYTF. For the CDR3, the DNA is TGTGCCATCAGGGCGGACAGGAGAAACTATGGCTACACCTTC.